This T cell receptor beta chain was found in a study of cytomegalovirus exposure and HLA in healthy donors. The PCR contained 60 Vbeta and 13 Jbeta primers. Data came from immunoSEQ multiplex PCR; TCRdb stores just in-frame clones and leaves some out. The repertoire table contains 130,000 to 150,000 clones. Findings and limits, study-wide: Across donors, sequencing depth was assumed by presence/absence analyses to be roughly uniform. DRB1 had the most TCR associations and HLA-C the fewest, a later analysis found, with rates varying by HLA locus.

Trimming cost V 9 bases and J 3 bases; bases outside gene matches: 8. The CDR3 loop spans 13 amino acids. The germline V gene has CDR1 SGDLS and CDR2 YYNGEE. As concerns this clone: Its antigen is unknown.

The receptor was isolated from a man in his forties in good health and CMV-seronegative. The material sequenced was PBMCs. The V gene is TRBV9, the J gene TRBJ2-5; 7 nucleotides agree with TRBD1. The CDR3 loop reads CAKPTGQKETQYF. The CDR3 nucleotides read TGTGCCAAACCCACGGGACAGAAAGAGACCCAGTACTTC. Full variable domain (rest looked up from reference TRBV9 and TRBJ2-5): DSGVTQTPKHLITATGQRVTLRCSPRSGDLSVYWYQQSLDQGLQFLIQYYNGEERAKGNILERFSAQQFPDLHSELNLSSLELGDSALYFCAKPTGQKETQYFGPGTRLLVL.